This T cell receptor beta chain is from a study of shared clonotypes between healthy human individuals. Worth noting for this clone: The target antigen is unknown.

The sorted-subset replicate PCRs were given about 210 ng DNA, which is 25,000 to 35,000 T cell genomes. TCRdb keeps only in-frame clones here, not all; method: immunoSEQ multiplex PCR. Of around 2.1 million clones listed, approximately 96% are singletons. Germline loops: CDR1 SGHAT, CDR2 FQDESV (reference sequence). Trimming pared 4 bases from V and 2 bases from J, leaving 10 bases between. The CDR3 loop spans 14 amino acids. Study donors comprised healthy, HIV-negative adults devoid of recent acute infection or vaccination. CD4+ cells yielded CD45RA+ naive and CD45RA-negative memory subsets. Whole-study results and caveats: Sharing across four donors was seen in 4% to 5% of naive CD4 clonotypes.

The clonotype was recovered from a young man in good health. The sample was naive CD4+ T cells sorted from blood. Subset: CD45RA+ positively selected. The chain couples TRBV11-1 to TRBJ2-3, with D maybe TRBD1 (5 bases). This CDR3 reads CASSSSGFTDTQYF. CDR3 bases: TGTGCCAGCAGCTCGTCAGGGTTCACAGATACGCAGTATTTT.